This TCR beta chain came from a study of blood T cell repertoires in COVID-19. Cohort assignment relied on participant-reported clinical history. CDR1 SGHTA and CDR2 FQGNSA come from the germline V gene. This CDR3 has 13 amino acids. V lost 3 bases and J lost 8, with 11 bases in between. Repertoires were generated with immunoSEQ multiplex PCR, while TCRdb's copy carries only in-frame clones and drops some. The data contain around 250,000 clones, 91% of them singletons. Sequenced: PBMCs or T cells enriched from blood (not recorded which). The V call is TRBV7-2, the J call TRBJ2-1; D is possibly TRBD1 (5 bases). This receptor was taken from a human donor in a cohort exposed to, infected with or recovered from COVID-19 (not recorded which). The donor label of this sample is uncertain. CDR3 nucleotide sequence: TGTGCCAGCAGCTTTACCAGGGATGATGAGCAGTTCTTC. It encodes CASSFTRDDEQFF. Filled out from reference TRBV7-2 and TRBJ2-1, the complete variable domain reads GAGVSQSPSNKVTEKGKDVELRCDPISGHTALYWYRQSLGQGLEFLIYFQGNSAPDKSGLPSDRFSAERTGGSVSTLTIQRTQQEDSAVYLCASSFTRDDEQFFGPGTRLTVL.